This TCR beta chain was identified during a study of PD-L1 blockade in urothelial cancer. Study details: Most patients, about nine tenths of the roughly 30, were males with bladder-origin cancer. Study-level results: Patients with durable benefit had greater blood expansion of tumor-associated TCR clones 3 weeks into treatment.

The CDR3 consists of 15 residues. Germline CDR1 reads SNHLY; CDR2 reads FYNNEI. Trimming left V 5 bases short and J 5 bases short, with 15 bases between. As to time point: pretreatment peripheral blood. Locally advanced or metastatic urothelial carcinoma was diagnosed in the patients. Each patient gave between 1 and 8 samples of peripheral blood mononuclear cells, which were collected pretreatment and during treatment. TCRdb's table, derived via immunoSEQ multiplex PCR, lists solely in-frame clones and lacks some. The profile shows tens of thousands of clones, approximately 81% of them singletons. To note about this clone: Its antigen is undetermined.

This chain links TRBV2 with TRBJ2-2; maybe TRBD1 (6 bases). The sequence was obtained from a man aged 70-80 years with urothelial cancer. The material sequenced was PBMCs, taken around atezolizumab (anti-PD-L1) treatment. CDR3 sequence (DNA): TGTGCCAGCAGTTCAAACTCAGGGGTGACCGGGGAGCTGTTTTTT. Protein product: CASSSNSGVTGELFF.